The TCR beta chain described here comes from a study of T cell responses to AZD1222 COVID-19 vaccine. Study results and limitations: Females made up more of the donors, who were largely white British, and clonal diversity may have come out too low. The repertoires were collected only after the peak T cell response. Spike-specific TCR breadth and depth rose after two AZD1222 doses. The study found vaccine-associated CD4 TCRs spanning spike, dominant at 160-218 and 743-854.

Worth noting for this clone: Its antigen remains unidentified.

The CDR3 sequence is 12 residues long. CDR1 SNHLY and CDR2 FYNNEI come from the germline V gene. Trimming shortened V by 8 bases and J by 7 bases, and 15 bases separated the two germline ends. Some clones are missing from TCRdb's copy, which holds only in-frame ones; the method was immunoSEQ multiplex PCR. The profile shows about 120,000 clones, more than 80% of them singletons. The clonotype was recovered from an adult who received the MenACWY meningococcal vaccine as a control. The sample here was peripheral blood, taken 28 days after the second dose of the MenACWY control vaccine. J is TRBJ2-7 and V is TRBV2; D unresolved. CDR3 nucleotides: TGTGCCAGCGGGCCGGGTGTGGGTGAGCAGTACGTC. Its translation is CASGPGVGEQYV.